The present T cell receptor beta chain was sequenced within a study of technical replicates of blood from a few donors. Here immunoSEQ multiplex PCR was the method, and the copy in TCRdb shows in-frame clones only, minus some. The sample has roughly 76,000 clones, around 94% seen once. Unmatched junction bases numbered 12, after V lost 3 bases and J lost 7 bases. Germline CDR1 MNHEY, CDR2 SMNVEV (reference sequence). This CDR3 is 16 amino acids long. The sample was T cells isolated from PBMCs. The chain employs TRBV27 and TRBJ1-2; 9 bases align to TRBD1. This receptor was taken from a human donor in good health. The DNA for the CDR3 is TGTGCCAGCAGTTTCCGGTGGTCCCCGGACAGGGGTGGCTACACCTTC. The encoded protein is CASSFRWSPDRGGYTF.